Sequencing of this TCR beta chain was carried out in a study of vaccination effects on CD4 cells after COVID-19. Findings of the study overall: Common cold coronaviruses were cross-recognized by only 1 of 255 vaccine-induced clones in healthy vaccinees.

In germline, CDR1 is SGHRS, CDR2 YFSETQ. V lost 0 bases and J 0 bases, leaving 13 bases between the germline ends. The CDR3 runs to 17 residues. As concerns this clone: The antigen remains unidentified.

Sequenced by immunoSEQ multiplex PCR; TCRdb stores in-frame clones only, minus some. The table has roughly 71,000 clones, about 80% seen once; the top ten hold 0.95% to 1.5%. Expansion with viral peptide pools was applied to antigen-specific CD4+ T cells by the ViraFEST assay prior to sequencing. A roughly ten-day culture period preceded the isolation of CD4+ T cells. Two doses of BNT162b2 or mRNA-1273 vaccine were administered to participants. Supplemented with around 9.8 IU/ml IL-2 and roughly 10 ug/ml peptides, 2 million to 2.5 million PBMC per well were kept in culture. The input for sequencing was CD4+ T cells from PBMCs cultured with HCoV-229E spike peptides, taken after COVID-19 vaccination. The sequence came from a human donor who received a COVID-19 vaccine. The V gene is TRBV5-1, the J gene TRBJ2-4; the D is unclear. CDR3 coding DNA: TGCGCCAGCAGCTTGGCTCCCGCGTTGGTAGCCAAAAACATTCAGTACTTC. Protein: CASSLAPALVAKNIQYF.